The 21 T cell receptor beta chains below all came from one sample that was sequenced in a study of blood T cells in healthy people across ages. For the second PCR, which ran for about 7 to 11 cycles, a sample-barcoded 5' primer and a J-beta primer mix were used. In TCRdb, the 5' RACE reads were re-called with MiXCR into one record per CDR3 protein. Of about 1.4 million distinct CDR3 sequences listed, roughly 59% were seen once; the top ten hold 6.5% to 8%. The sequenced sample consisted of blood. Receptors were obtained from a man younger than 30 in good health.

This clonotype turned up a few times. The genes are TRBV29-1 and TRBJ2-7; perhaps TRBD1 as D (5 bases). Trimming cost V 3 bases and J 6 bases, with 15 bases left between them. The CDR3 is 13 amino acids. Germline V lookup: CDR1 SQVTM, CDR2 ANQGSEA. The CDR3 bases are TGCAGCGTTGACTCAGGGATTCGTGGCGAGCAGTACTTC. It encodes CSVDSGIRGEQYF.

V usage is TRBV20-1 and J usage is TRBJ2-7, with a weak D call TRBD2 (6 bases). The CDR3 covers 15 residues. Trimming took 0 bases from V and 0 from J, leaving 12 bases between them. The germline V gene has CDR1 DFQATT and CDR2 SNEGSKA (reference sequence). The CDR3 DNA reads TGCAGTGCTAGAGATTTATCGCGGGACTCCTACGAGCAGTACTTC. It is translated as CSARDLSRDSYEQYF.

The chain links TRBV29-1 to TRBJ2-7; the D gene is possibly TRBD2 (5 bases). Trimming left V 0 bases short and J 0 bases short, with 9 bases between. There are 14 residues in the CDR3. Germline-derived CDR1 and CDR2 are SQVTM and ANQGSEA. CDR3 amino acids: CSVEEGGSSYEQYF. The CDR3 DNA reads as TGCAGCGTTGAAGAAGGTGGGAGCTCCTACGAGCAGTACTTC.

As for this clonotype: Germline is not matched at one junction end, which may reflect a read error. The chain links TRBV29-1 to TRBJ1-5; tentatively, D is TRBD1 (5 bases). Germline assignment: CDR1 SQVTM and CDR2 ANQGSEA. The CDR3 has 11 residues. CDR3 in DNA: TGCAGCGTCGAAGCCGGGGGGCCCCAGCATTTT. It yields the protein CSVEAGGPQHF.

Here the CDR3 DNA reads TGCAGTGCTAGAGTCCTGGACAGTCAGGATAATTCACCCCTCCACTTT. Its protein product is CSARVLDSQDNSPLHF. The chain has TRBV20-1 and TRBJ1-6, with D tentatively TRBD1 (6 bases). Trimming left V 1 base short and J 5 bases short, with 15 bases between. This CDR3 is 16 amino acids long. Germline V gene data show CDR1 as DFQATT and CDR2 as SNEGSKA (reference sequence).

V gene TRBV5-1 combines with J gene TRBJ2-3, with 11 bases that match TRBD2. CDR3 length: 16 residues. Germline values: CDR1 SGHRS, CDR2 YFSETQ. The V and J ends lost 1 base and 8 bases, in that order; junction bases with no gene match: 9. CDR3: CASSLSRTSGFVTQYF. CDR3 nucleotide sequence: TGCGCCAGCAGCTTGAGTAGGACTAGCGGGTTCGTTACGCAGTATTTT.

This clonotype has a handful of counts. The CDR3 DNA sequence: TGTGCCACCAGCAGAGTCATGGACAGGGAAGCTTTCTTT. Residues: CATSRVMDREAFF. The rearrangement joins TRBV15 to TRBJ1-1; 7 bases agree with TRBD1. The CDR3 extends over 13 amino acids. Germline lookup yields CDR1 LNHNV and CDR2 YYDKDF (reference sequence). V lost 1 base to trimming and J lost 8 bases; unmatched junction nucleotides: 4.

The V and J genes are TRBV4-2 and TRBJ2-7, with 7 bases aligning to TRBD2. The CDR3 sequence is 16 residues long. Per germline, CDR1 LGHNA and CDR2 YNFKEQ. With V trimmed by 0 bases and J by 0 bases, 5 bases remained unmatched. CDR3 DNA: TGTGCCAGCAGCCAAGAAGGCGGGGGTAGCTCCTACGAGCAGTACTTC. It encodes CASSQEGGGSSYEQYF.

As regards this clonotype: No DNA is shown, since the ends of the CDR3 on it are uncertain; the CDR3 is the one TCRdb lists. V is TRBV28 and J is TRBJ2-2; TRBD1, the D gene given by the table, was not confirmed from the DNA. CDR1 is MDHEN, CDR2 SYDVKM, per germline. The CDR3 spans 16 residues, counting both ends. The CDR3 loop is CASSSSGSGQTGELFF.

V and J are TRBV4-1 and TRBJ2-1; 9 nucleotides align to TRBD2. Germline CDR1 is MGHRA and CDR2 is YSYEKL. Trimming cost V 1 base and J 4 bases; bases outside gene matches: 11. The CDR3 contains 18 residues. The CDR3 is CASSQVSGGLAPYNEQFF. CDR3 nucleotides: TGCGCCAGCAGCCAAGTTAGTGGGGGACTAGCACCTTACAATGAGCAGTTCTTC.

In its sample, this clonotype was seen a few times. For the CDR3, the DNA is TGTGCCAGCAGCTTAGAGGGGAAGGGTGAGACATACAAGCAGTACTTC. This sequence encodes CASSLEGKGETYKQYF. The chain is built from TRBV7-9 and TRBJ2-5; D perhaps matches TRBD1 (5 bases). The V end was cut by 1 base, the J end by 11 bases, with 23 bases between. In germline, CDR1 is SEHNR, CDR2 FQNEAQ (reference sequence). The CDR3 contains 16 residues.

The rearrangement links TRBV7-9 to TRBJ2-3; D could derive from TRBD1 or TRBD2 (5 bases each). V was cut by 3 bases and J by 4 bases, with 14 bases left in between. Germline V gives CDR1 SEHNR, CDR2 FQNEAQ (reference sequence). This CDR3 region has 15 residues. In DNA, the CDR3 is TGTGCCAGCAGCTTCCCGGGACCTGCCCCAGATACGCAGTATTTT. It codes for CASSFPGPAPDTQYF.

This clonotype turned up a few times. The chain carries TRBV7-9 and TRBJ2-5; no definite D call. The better agreement between TRBJ2-1 and the DNA end casts doubt on the J call. Germline V gives CDR1 SEHNR, CDR2 FQNEAQ (reference sequence). This CDR3 contains 8 residues. CDR3 amino acids: CASSPQFF. CDR3 nucleotides: TGTGCCAGCAGCCCGCAGTTCTTC.

The chain combines TRBV5-1 with TRBJ2-5, with D maybe TRBD2 (5 bases). Germline lookup yields CDR1 SGHRS and CDR2 YFSETQ. V was pared by 4 bases and J by 11 bases, with 27 bases between. The CDR3 loop spans 16 amino acids. The CDR3 DNA sequence: TGCGCCAGCAGCCGCGTTGAGGGTGGGAGAGGTAATGAGCAGTACTTC. This encodes CASSRVEGGRGNEQYF.

V usage is TRBV4-3 and J usage is TRBJ2-1, with D possibly TRBD2 on 5 matching bases. Trimming cost V 1 base and J 10 bases, with 23 bases left between them. The CDR3 covers 17 residues. Per the germline V gene, CDR1 is LGHNA and CDR2 is YSLEER. The CDR3 sequence: CASSQVSRERPFGEQFF. The CDR3 region has the DNA TGCGCCAGCAGCCAAGTATCGAGGGAACGTCCTTTTGGAGAGCAGTTCTTC.

This clonotype was counted once. The rearrangement joins TRBV11-2 to TRBJ2-4; D is unresolved. The CDR3 runs 18 residues. Germline V gene sequence: CDR1 SGHAT, CDR2 FQNNGV. V lost 4 bases, J lost 1 base, and 20 bases lay in between. CDR3 sequence: CASSSHRARASAKNIQYF. In DNA, the CDR3 is TGTGCCAGCAGCTCTCATAGGGCCCGGGCTTCGGCCAAAAACATTCAGTACTTC.

The J gene is TRBJ2-7, the V gene TRBV11-1; D remains ambiguous. Germline V CDR1 and CDR2: SGHAT, FQDESV (reference sequence). V shed 6 bases and J shed 6 bases, with 12 bases lying between them. The CDR3 has 12 residues. CDR3 in amino acids: CASRGPSLEQYF. The CDR3 DNA sequence: TGTGCCAGCAGGGGCCCCTCGCTCGAGCAGTACTTC.

This clonotype was observed a handful of times. The J gene is TRBJ2-5, the V gene TRBV7-9, with D perhaps assigned TRBD1 or TRBD2 (5 bases each). The CDR3 loop spans 14 amino acids. V shed 5 bases and J shed 2 bases, with 12 bases lying between them. Germline V gives CDR1 SEHNR, CDR2 FQNEAQ (reference sequence). This CDR3 is CASSPGAPQETQYF. CDR3 in DNA: TGTGCCAGCAGCCCCGGGGCTCCACAAGAGACCCAGTACTTC.

The rearrangement uses TRBV6-6 and TRBJ2-5, with D possibly being TRBD1 or TRBD2 (5 bases each). The V end lost 2 bases, the J end lost 11 bases, and 18 bases lay between the germline ends. Germline V CDR1 and CDR2: MNHNY, SVGAGI (reference sequence). The CDR3 extends over 14 amino acids. The CDR3 nucleotides read TGTGCCAGCAGTTACCGAGGGGCCTACAATGAGCAGTACTTC. Protein sequence: CASSYRGAYNEQYF.

V is TRBV14 and J is TRBJ2-1; D gene uncertain. The germline V gene encodes CDR1 SGHDN and CDR2 FVKESK. Between the trimmed V and J ends, which lost 4 bases and 7 bases, there was a span of 8 bases. The CDR3 length is 12 residues. The DNA for the CDR3 is TGTGCCAGCAGCCGCTTTGGAAATGAGCAGTTCTTC. Its translation is CASSRFGNEQFF.

The chain has TRBV9 and TRBJ1-1; weak D call: TRBD1 (5 bases). The CDR3 loop spans 14 amino acids. Looked up from germline, CDR1 is SGDLS and CDR2 is YYNGEE. Trimming removed 0 bases at V and 6 bases at J, with 12 bases between. CDR3 amino acids: CASSVDGTGAEAFF. The CDR3 DNA reads TGTGCCAGCAGCGTAGACGGGACGGGCGCTGAAGCTTTCTTT.